This entry is about one T cell receptor (beta chain). The target antigen is unknown. Germline CDR1 GTSNPN, CDR2 SVGIG (reference sequence). This CDR3 contains 14 residues. The junction had 9 bases not matched to a gene; V was cut back by 5 bases and J by 5 bases. Healthy adults negative for HIV, lacking recent acute infections or vaccinations, served as donors. The data belong to a study of shared clonotypes between healthy human individuals. Study overall: Donors were a couple of women and a few men aged 18 to 49. The study used three CD4 naive, three CD4 memory, two CD8 naive and one CD8 memory plate per donor.

Study conclusions and caveats: Large depth notwithstanding, sorted-subset sequencing proved incomplete by rarefaction.

Method: immunoSEQ multiplex PCR; TCRdb's copy keeps in-frame clones and lacks some. The sample has some 2.1 million clones, 85% to 95% seen once. The sequence came from a man between 18 and 35 years old in good health. The sequencing input was naive CD4+ T cells sorted from blood. Sample subset: CD45RA+ positively selected. This chain joins TRBV30 and TRBJ2-3; 8 bases are shared with TRBD2. CDR3 protein: CAWGSGSKVDTQYF. DNA for the CDR3: TGTGCCTGGGGAAGCGGGAGTAAAGTAGATACGCAGTATTTT.